The source of this TCR beta chain is a study of metastatic and nonmetastatic thyroid tumors. About the research overall: Patients with malignant and benign thyroid disease provided blood and tumor or nodule tissue, whose repertoires were compared.

This clone came up many times. The antigen is not known. All patients reached thyroid surgery having received no treatment beforehand. Study-wide findings and caveats: When malignant thyroid tumors were compared with benign nodules, TCR beta diversity was reportedly significantly higher in the malignant tumors. This held in both blood and tumor samples.

In the original workflow: The study took CDR3 differences across clinicopathological groups and made a distant-metastasis classifier for papillary thyroid cancer from them. MiXCR reprocessed the PCR reads for TCRdb. TCRdb's processing, not the study's, gives the V and J calls here. This sample has more than 70,000 clones; over 8.5% occur once, and the top ten carry around 8.5%. The CDR3 contains 17 residues. Trimming removed 5 bases from V and 7 bases from J; junction bases left unmatched: 14. Germline V gene data show CDR1 as MDHEN and CDR2 as SYDVKM. What was sequenced was blood. The source of this sequence is a female donor with papillary thyroid cancer or a benign thyroid nodule (not recorded which). Some clones in this sample may be carry-over from other donors' samples. V and J are TRBV28 and TRBJ1-4, with 9 positions matching TRBD1. CDR3 in DNA: TGTGCCAGCAGTAATCCCGGGACAGGGCGGCGGGGTGAAAAACTGTTTTTT. This translates into CASSNPGTGRRGEKLFF.